This is a list of T cell receptor beta chains from one sample in a study of cytomegalovirus exposure and HLA in healthy donors. TCRdb's table, derived via immunoSEQ multiplex PCR, lists solely in-frame clones and lacks some. The table includes 180,000 or so clones, roughly 79% detected once. Sequencing was performed on PBMCs. The receptor source for this set is a man in his fifties in good health and CMV-seropositive. Each CDR3 is given with its conserved first and last residue. A D gene is named only where the DNA matches it firmly. Rows may omit the clone size; those that give it use once, few, many or a size class.

cdr3_aa cdr3_nt d_call j_call clone_size v_call
CASSFPSEAFF TGTGCCAGCAGTTTCCCATCTGAAGCTTTCTTT NA TRBJ1-1 NA TRBV28
CASSSTGSRTDTQYF TGTGCCAGCAGTTCGACAGGGTCCCGCACAGATACGCAGTATTTT TRBD1 TRBJ2-3 NA TRBV28
CASSQTGGYEQYF TGTGCCAGCAGTCAGACAGGGGGCTACGAGCAGTACTTC TRBD1 TRBJ2-7 NA TRBV2
CASMGGGIYNEQFF TGTGCCAGTATGGGAGGGGGGATCTACAATGAGCAGTTCTTC NA TRBJ2-1 NA TRBV19
CASSEGQGSNQPQHF TGTGCCAGCAGTGAGGGACAGGGTAGCAATCAGCCCCAGCATTTT TRBD1 TRBJ1-5 NA TRBV2
CASSRPQGLNEAFF TGTGCCAGCAGCCGACCCCAGGGGTTGAATGAAGCTTTCTTT NA TRBJ1-1 few TRBV28
CASSPGTSGYEQYF TGTGCCAGCAGCCCGGGGACTAGCGGCTACGAGCAGTACTTC TRBD2 TRBJ2-7 few TRBV7-9
CASSYYGSGGWTEAFF TGTGCCAGCAGTTACTATGGGTCAGGGGGCTGGACTGAAGCTTTCTTT TRBD1 TRBJ1-1 once TRBV6-5
CASAERGADGYEQYF TGTGCCAGCGCCGAACGGGGGGCCGATGGCTACGAGCAGTACTTC NA TRBJ2-7 NA TRBV6-1
CATSEDRANTGELFF TGTGCCACCAGCGAGGACAGAGCGAACACCGGGGAGCTGTTTTTT NA TRBJ2-2 NA TRBV15
CASSFSTSGDSTDTQYF TGTGCCAGCAGCTTTTCGACTAGCGGGGACTCCACAGATACGCAGTATTTT NA TRBJ2-3 NA TRBV12-1
CASSQLLQSGANVLTF TGTGCCAGCAGCCAACTACTCCAATCTGGGGCCAACGTCCTGACTTTC NA TRBJ2-6 NA TRBV4-2
CASSPGWTFQRENTEAFF TGTGCCAGCTCACCTGGCTGGACATTCCAAAGGGAGAACACTGAAGCTTTCTTT NA TRBJ1-1 few TRBV18
CASTPGGTPGLAPYNEQFF TGTGCCAGCACCCCAGGGGGGACACCGGGACTAGCCCCCTACAATGAGCAGTTCTTC TRBD2 TRBJ2-1 NA TRBV13
CASSSNYEQYF TGTGCCAGCAGCTCAAACTACGAGCAGTACTTC NA TRBJ2-7 NA TRBV11-2
CASSLTGVEKLSF TGTGCCAGCAGCTTGACAGGGGTCGAAAAACTGTCTTTT TRBD1 TRBJ1-4 NA TRBV7-9
CASSLAQDRGSYNEQFF TGTGCCAGCAGCTTAGCGCAGGACAGGGGAAGCTACAATGAGCAGTTCTTC TRBD1 TRBJ2-1 NA TRBV7-9
CASSLVVSGGSTDTQYF TGCGCCAGCAGCTTGGTGGTTAGCGGGGGGAGCACAGATACGCAGTATTTT TRBD2 TRBJ2-3 NA TRBV5-1
CASSQDLGNTIYF TGCGCCAGCAGCCAAGATCTTGGAAACACCATATATTTT NA TRBJ1-3 NA TRBV4-3
CASSSYRAQETQYF TGTGCCAGCAGTTCATACAGGGCCCAAGAGACCCAGTACTTC NA TRBJ2-5 NA TRBV28
CASSFRGNTEAFF TGTGCCAGCAGCTTCCGAGGGAACACTGAAGCTTTCTTT NA TRBJ1-1 NA TRBV7-8
CASSASAFGQEAFF TGTGCCAGCAGCGCCTCGGCGTTTGGACAGGAAGCTTTCTTT NA TRBJ1-1 few TRBV7-2
CASSPDLAGVRQETQYF TGCGCCAGCAGCCCCGATCTAGCGGGGGTCCGCCAAGAGACCCAGTACTTC TRBD2 TRBJ2-5 NA TRBV4-3
CASSTRDSRGNEQFF TGTGCCAGCAGTACAAGGGATTCAAGGGGCAATGAGCAGTTCTTC NA TRBJ2-1 NA TRBV6-5
CASSLVSGLETQYF TGCGCCAGCAGCTTGGTCAGCGGGCTGGAGACCCAGTACTTC NA TRBJ2-5 NA TRBV5-1
CASSQTGEEVGNTIYF TGCGCCAGCAGCCAAACAGGGGAGGAGGTTGGAAACACCATATATTTT TRBD1 TRBJ1-3 NA TRBV4-1
CASSSRGRGTEAFF TGTGCCAGCAGTTCCAGGGGGCGAGGGACTGAAGCTTTCTTT TRBD1 TRBJ1-1 NA TRBV28
CASSLGVPGENEQFF TGCGCCAGCAGCTTGGGAGTGCCAGGGGAGAATGAGCAGTTCTTC NA TRBJ2-1 NA TRBV5-1
CASSLTGNNQPQHF TGTGCCAGCAGCTTGACAGGGAACAATCAGCCCCAGCATTTT TRBD1 TRBJ1-5 NA TRBV6-6
CASSGVRVISGNTIYF TGTGCCAGCAGTGGGGTCAGGGTAATCTCTGGAAACACCATTTATTTT NA TRBJ1-3 NA TRBV2
CASSQETGGASYNEQFF TGTGCCAGCAGCCAAGAAACGGGGGGGGCAAGTTACAATGAGCAGTTCTTC TRBD2 TRBJ2-1 NA TRBV4-2
CASSPLGTGYTAFF TGTGCCAGCAGCCCTCTTGGGACAGGTTATACAGCTTTCTTT TRBD1 TRBJ1-1 once TRBV9
CASSTRTGTDTQYF TGTGCCAGCAGCACGAGGACAGGGACAGATACGCAGTATTTT TRBD1 TRBJ2-3 NA TRBV5-4
CASSEARDRRKAFF TGTGCCAGCAGTGAAGCGAGGGACAGACGGAAAGCTTTCTTT TRBD1 TRBJ1-1 NA TRBV6-1
CASSVTSTFSSRELFF TGTGCCAGCAGCGTAACTTCGACTTTCTCCTCCAGGGAGCTGTTTTTT NA TRBJ2-2 NA TRBV9
CASRAYLVQPQHF TGTGCCAGCAGGGCTTATCTAGTTCAGCCCCAGCATTTT NA TRBJ1-5 NA TRBV28
CAWSSTRTSGGIETQYF TGTGCCTGGAGTTCGACTCGGACTAGCGGGGGTATAGAGACCCAGTACTTC TRBD2 TRBJ2-5 NA TRBV30
CASSLDRGWTDTQYF TGCGCCAGCAGCTTGGACAGGGGCTGGACAGATACGCAGTATTTT TRBD1 TRBJ2-3 NA TRBV5-1
CASNLKGQGEKETQYF TGTGCCAGCAACCTAAAAGGACAGGGCGAGAAAGAGACCCAGTACTTC TRBD1 TRBJ2-5 NA TRBV6-7
CASSRPGLAGALNEQFF TGCGCCAGCAGCAGACCTGGTCTAGCGGGGGCCCTGAATGAGCAGTTCTTC TRBD2 TRBJ2-1 NA TRBV5-1